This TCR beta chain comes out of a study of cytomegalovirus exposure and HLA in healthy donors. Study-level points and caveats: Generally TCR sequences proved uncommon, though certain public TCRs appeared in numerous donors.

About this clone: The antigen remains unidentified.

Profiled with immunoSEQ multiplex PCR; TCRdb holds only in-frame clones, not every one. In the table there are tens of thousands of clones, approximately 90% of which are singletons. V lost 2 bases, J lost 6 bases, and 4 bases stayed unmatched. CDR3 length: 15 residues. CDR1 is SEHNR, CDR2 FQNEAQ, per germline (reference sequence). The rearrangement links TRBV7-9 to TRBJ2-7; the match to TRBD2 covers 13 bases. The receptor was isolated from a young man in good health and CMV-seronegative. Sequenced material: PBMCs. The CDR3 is CASSLSTSGRGEQYF. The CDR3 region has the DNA TGTGCCAGCAGCTTATCCACTAGCGGGAGGGGCGAGCAGTACTTC.